The 18 T cell receptor beta chains given below trace back to one sample, sequenced in a study of cytomegalovirus exposure and HLA in healthy donors (TCRdb year 2017). The library was built by means of the immunoSEQ multiplex PCR assay. A mixture of 60 forward primers for TCR Vbeta segments and 13 reverse primers for TCR Jbeta segments was used in the multiplex PCR. The table was pulled from immuneACCESS by TCRdb, which kept in-frame rearrangements only. Such tables lose some clones; where checked, under half of the loss comes from unresolved V genes, and the rest has no known cause. The sample data list more than 140,000 clones, and over 60% of these were observed just once. The ten largest clonotypes hold about 3% of the sample. Sequencing was performed on PBMCs. Every receptor here comes from a woman aged 25 to 39 in good health and CMV-seropositive.

This clone occurred a few times. The sample holds other DNA sequences that translate to the same CDR3. This chain connects TRBV28 to TRBJ1-6, with D tentatively TRBD1 (6 bases). V lost 6 bases and J 7 bases, leaving 19 bases between the germline ends. CDR1 is MDHEN and CDR2 is SYDVKM in the germline V gene. The CDR3 covers 16 residues. CDR3 nucleotides: TGTGCCAGCAGGACCCCCACAGGGTATAGGAATTCACCCCTCCACTTT. Amino acids: CASRTPTGYRNSPLHF. Together with reference TRBV28 and TRBJ1-6, the CDR3 gives the full variable domain: DVKVTQSSRYLVKRTGEKVFLECVQDMDHENMFWYRQDPGLGLRLIYFSYDVKMKEKGDIPEGYSVSREKKERFSLILESASTNQTSMYLCASRTPTGYRNSPLHFGNGTRLTVT.

The chain has TRBV4-1 and TRBJ2-4, with 9 bases fitting TRBD1. Germline V gene sequence: CDR1 MGHRA, CDR2 YSYEKL. The CDR3 covers 17 residues. After removal of 6 bases from V and 2 bases from J, the junction contained 11 bases not matched to a gene. The CDR3 bases are TGCGCCAGCAGTCCAGCCGGACAGGGGTTAACCAAAAACATTCAGTACTTC. It is translated as CASSPAGQGLTKNIQYF.

This clone has more than one count but fewer than ten. This chain joins TRBV6-6 and TRBJ2-3; 7 bases agree with TRBD2. The CDR3 totals 12 residues. Germline CDR1 is MNHNY and CDR2 is SVGAGI (reference sequence). V was clipped by 5 bases and J by 4 bases; unmatched bases: 0. The CDR3, as DNA: TGTGCCAGCAGTGGGGGGGCAGATACGCAGTATTTT. Residues: CASSGGADTQYF.

The V gene is TRBV7-9, the J gene TRBJ1-2, with a possible D match to TRBD1 (5 bases). The CDR3 contains 14 residues. The V and J ends lost 4 bases and 7 bases respectively, with 16 bases between them. CDR1 is SEHNR, CDR2 FQNEAQ, per germline (reference sequence). CDR3 bases: TGTGCCAGCAGCTACTGGGGGGACGACCTTGGCTACACCTTC. This translates into CASSYWGDDLGYTF.

The chain uses TRBV7-8 and TRBJ2-7, with a tentative D call TRBD1 (6 bases). Germline V lookup: CDR1 SGHVS, CDR2 FQNEAQ. Trimming removed 0 bases at V and 3 bases at J, with 9 bases between. There are 14 residues in the CDR3. In DNA, the CDR3 is TGTGCCAGCAGCTTAGCCACACAGGGCTACGAGCAGTACTTC. Encoded protein: CASSLATQGYEQYF.

This clone was observed a handful of times. The chain recombines TRBV12-2 with TRBJ2-7; TRBD2 is the table's D call, not checked against the DNA. TRBV12-2 is given as a pseudogene. CDR3 length: 14 amino acids. The CDR3 region has the DNA TGTGCAAGTCGCCTCCGGGTTGTCGGCGACGAGCAGTACTTC. This gives the protein CASRLRVVGDEQYF.

The rearrangement uses TRBV6-5 and TRBJ1-1; a weak D match, TRBD1 (5 bases). V was cut by 5 bases and J by 4 bases, with 14 bases left in between. The CDR3 spans 14 residues. The germline V gene encodes CDR1 MNHEY and CDR2 SVGAGI. CDR3 bases: TGTGCCAGCAGTCGAGGGGACGGGAGCACTGAAGCTTTCTTT. Its protein product is CASSRGDGSTEAFF.

This chain links TRBV5-1 with TRBJ1-1; a possible D gene is TRBD1 (5 bases). The CDR3 sequence is 14 residues long. CDR1 is SGHRS, CDR2 YFSETQ, per germline. V dropped 5 bases and J dropped 1 base, with 12 bases sitting between them. This chain's CDR3 is CASSLPRENTEAFF. CDR3 DNA: TGCGCCAGCAGTTTACCCAGGGAGAACACTGAAGCTTTCTTT.

The chain couples TRBV6-1 to TRBJ2-6, with 9 bases lining up with TRBD2. There are 17 residues in the CDR3. V shed 8 bases and J 4 bases; nucleotides not matched to a gene: 12. Germline CDR1 MNHNS, CDR2 SASEGT. The CDR3 sequence is CASGVAGEVGGANVLTF. The CDR3 DNA is TGTGCCAGCGGTGTAGCGGGGGAGGTGGGCGGGGCCAACGTCCTGACTTTC.

The genes are TRBV29-1 and TRBJ2-6, with 11 bases aligning to TRBD1. Germline V gene lookup returns CDR1 SQVTM and CDR2 ANQGSEA. The V and J ends lost 7 bases and 4 bases, in that order; junction bases with no gene match: 6. The CDR3 is made up of 15 amino acids. In nucleotides, the CDR3 is TGCAGCGCTGGACAGGGGGCGTCCGGGGCCAACGTCCTGACTTTC. It is translated as CSAGQGASGANVLTF.

This chain joins TRBV5-1 and TRBJ1-1; TRBD1 agrees at 7 bases. The CDR3 runs 14 residues. V was clipped by 4 bases and J by 11 bases; unmatched bases: 14. Germline values: CDR1 SGHRS, CDR2 YFSETQ. The DNA of the CDR3 is TGCGCCAGCAGCGCGACAGGGTTGAACTTGGATGCTTTCTTT. It specifies CASSATGLNLDAFF.

The chain has TRBV5-6 and TRBJ2-7, with D maybe TRBD1 (6 bases). Trimming removed 3 bases from V and 3 bases from J, with 10 bases in between. The germline V gene encodes CDR1 SGHDT and CDR2 YYEEEE. This CDR3 comprises 13 residues. The CDR3 protein is CASSYGQNYEQYF. The CDR3 region has the DNA TGTGCCAGCAGCTACGGACAGAACTACGAGCAGTACTTC.

The rearrangement uses TRBV7-6 and TRBJ2-3, with TRBD1 as a possible D gene (5 bases). From germline, CDR1 is SGHVS and CDR2 FNYEAQ. The CDR3 has 15 residues. Deletions cut 1 base from V and 5 bases from J, with 13 bases between. The CDR3 is CASSLVGADLDTQYF. For the CDR3, the DNA is TGTGCCAGCAGCTTAGTAGGGGCAGACTTAGATACGCAGTATTTT.

The rearrangement joins TRBV7-9 to TRBJ2-7, with TRBD2 as a possible D gene (5 bases). The CDR3 spans 14 residues. The V and J ends lost 4 bases and 2 bases respectively, with 12 bases between them. Per germline, CDR1 SEHNR and CDR2 FQNEAQ (reference sequence). CDR3 protein: CASSSQGGPYEQYF. DNA of the CDR3: TGTGCCAGCAGCTCCCAAGGCGGGCCCTACGAGCAGTACTTC.

The chain links TRBV10-2 to TRBJ2-1; D possibly corresponds to TRBD2 (6 bases). CDR3 size: 12 residues. The germline gives CDR1 WSHSY, CDR2 SAAADI. The V and J ends lost 8 bases and 3 bases respectively, with 8 bases between them. CDR3 bases: TGCGCCAGCTTGGAGGGCTACAATGAGCAGTTCTTC. This gives the protein CASLEGYNEQFF.

The chain combines TRBV7-9 with TRBJ1-4; 9 bases are a match to TRBD1. This CDR3 is built from 17 residues. V lost 1 base to trimming and J lost 6 bases; unmatched junction nucleotides: 9. Germline CDR1 SEHNR, CDR2 FQNEAQ (reference sequence). CDR3 protein: CASSLVGQGRGDEKLFF. CDR3 in DNA: TGTGCCAGCAGCTTAGTGGGACAGGGTAGAGGGGATGAAAAACTGTTTTTT.

This clone was seen a handful of times. Sequence at one end of the junction differs from germline and may be a read error. The rearrangement uses TRBV11-2 and TRBJ1-5; D is ambiguous. Per the germline V gene, CDR1 is SGHAT and CDR2 is FQNNGV. The CDR3 runs 14 residues. DNA of the CDR3: TGTGCCAGCAGCGTAGATTCGAGCAATCAGCCCCAGCATTTT. It translates to CASSVDSSNQPQHF.

The DNA of the CDR3 is TGCGCCAGCAGCCCGCGGGACTCCAACTACGAGCAGTACTTC. It specifies CASSPRDSNYEQYF. The rearrangement uses TRBV5-1 and TRBJ2-7, with D perhaps TRBD2 (6 bases). Germline V gene lookup returns CDR1 SGHRS and CDR2 YFSETQ. This CDR3 has 14 residues. V was cut by 4 bases and J by 3 bases, with 14 bases left in between.